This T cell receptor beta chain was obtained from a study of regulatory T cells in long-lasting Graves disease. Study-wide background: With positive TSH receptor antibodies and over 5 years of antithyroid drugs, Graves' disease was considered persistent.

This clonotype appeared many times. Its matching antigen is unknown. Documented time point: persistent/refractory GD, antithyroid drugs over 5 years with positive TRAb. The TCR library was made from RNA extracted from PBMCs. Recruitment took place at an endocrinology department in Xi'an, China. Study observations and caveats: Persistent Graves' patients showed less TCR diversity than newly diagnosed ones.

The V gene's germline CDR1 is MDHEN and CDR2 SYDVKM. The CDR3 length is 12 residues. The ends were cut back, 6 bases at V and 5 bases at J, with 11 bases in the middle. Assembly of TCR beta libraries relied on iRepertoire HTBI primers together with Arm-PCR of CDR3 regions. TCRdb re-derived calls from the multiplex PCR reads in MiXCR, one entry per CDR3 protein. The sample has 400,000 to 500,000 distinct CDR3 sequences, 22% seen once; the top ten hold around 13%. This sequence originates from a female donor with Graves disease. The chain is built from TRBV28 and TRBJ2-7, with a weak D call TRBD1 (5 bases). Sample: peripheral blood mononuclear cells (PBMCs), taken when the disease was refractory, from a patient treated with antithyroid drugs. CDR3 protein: CASSRLGDEQYF. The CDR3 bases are TGTGCCAGCAGCCGTTTAGGGGACGAGCAGTACTTC.